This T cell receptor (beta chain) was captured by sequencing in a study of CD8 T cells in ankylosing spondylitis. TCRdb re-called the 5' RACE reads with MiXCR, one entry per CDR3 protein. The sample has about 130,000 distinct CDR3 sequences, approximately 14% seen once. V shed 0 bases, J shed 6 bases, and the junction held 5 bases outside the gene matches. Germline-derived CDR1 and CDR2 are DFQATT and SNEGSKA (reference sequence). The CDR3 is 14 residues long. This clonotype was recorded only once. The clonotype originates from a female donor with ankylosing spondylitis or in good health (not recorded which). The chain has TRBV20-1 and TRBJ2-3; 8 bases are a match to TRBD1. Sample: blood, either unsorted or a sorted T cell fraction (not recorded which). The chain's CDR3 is CSAREIRGLDTQYF. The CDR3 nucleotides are TGCAGTGCTAGAGAGATCAGGGGGCTTGATACGCAGTATTTT.